This TCR beta chain came from a study of tissue T cells after allogeneic stem cell transplantation. General study findings and limits: In patients and mice, blood and spleen missed much of tissue repertoire.

Here immunoSEQ multiplex PCR was the method, and the copy in TCRdb shows in-frame clones only, minus some. The data show about 42,000 clones, with approximately 92% seen just once and about 4% held by the top ten. Looked up from germline, CDR1 is SGHVS and CDR2 is FNYEAQ. The junction had 1 base not matched to a gene; V was cut back by 0 bases and J by 3 bases. This CDR3 contains 14 residues. Comment on this clone: Its antigen is not identified.

The receptor's source is a woman between 35 and 75 years old who later had graft-versus-host disease after an allogeneic stem cell transplant. The specimen was blood, collected before transplantation. V usage is TRBV7-6 and J usage is TRBJ2-5, with TRBD1 matching over 7 bases. The DNA of the CDR3 is TGTGCCAGCAGCTTAGCGGGACAGAAAGAGACCCAGTACTTC. It codes for CASSLAGQKETQYF. Variable domain in full (rest from reference TRBV7-6 and TRBJ2-5): GAGVSQSPRYKVTKRGQDVALRCDPISGHVSLYWYRQALGQGPEFLTYFNYEAQQDKSGLPNDRFSAERPEGSISTLTIQRTEQRDSAMYRCASSLAGQKETQYFGPGTRLLVL.